This T cell receptor beta chain was documented in a study of blood T cell repertoires in COVID-19. Original handling: The authors estimated nucleated cell counts from reference gene primer amplification. Sequencing used immunoSEQ multiplex PCR; TCRdb keeps in-frame clones, though not all of them. V and J calls and clone size are given by that table; D and trimming were obtained from the DNA. The sample lists 250,000 to 350,000 clones, roughly nine tenths occurring once. Deletions cut 0 bases from V and 5 bases from J, with 13 bases between. Germline lookup yields CDR1 MGHRA and CDR2 YSYEKL. This CDR3 contains 15 residues.

The material sequenced was peripheral blood. The chain links TRBV4-1 to TRBJ2-5; D may be TRBD2 (5 bases). The sequence was collected from a man in his late teens or twenties who had recovered from COVID-19. Here the CDR3 DNA reads TGCGCCAGCAGCCAAGACCGGGATAGTTTTGAGACCCAGTACTTC. It translates to CASSQDRDSFETQYF.